This T cell receptor beta chain was observed in a study of radiation and T cells in renal cell carcinoma. The table came from immunoSEQ multiplex PCR; TCRdb's copy has only in-frame clones and leaves some out. The sample carries just under 150,000 clones, less than 90% recorded once. This CDR3 has 16 amino acids. CDR1 MNHEY and CDR2 SVGAGI come from the germline V gene. The ends were cut back, 0 bases at V and 0 bases at J, with 9 bases in the middle. The time point denotes: blood 4 weeks post-SBRT, at nephrectomy. As to treatment: 15 Gy SBRT to primary tumor, nephrectomy 4 weeks later. The chain links TRBV6-5 to TRBJ1-3; D ambiguous. Material: blood, obtained from a patient whose treatment included radiotherapy and nephrectomy. The clonotype was recovered from a woman in her forties or fifties with renal cell carcinoma. The DNA of the CDR3 is TGTGCCAGCAGTTACTCAGGCGGCTTCTCTGGAAACACCATATATTTT. Encoded protein: CASSYSGGFSGNTIYF.